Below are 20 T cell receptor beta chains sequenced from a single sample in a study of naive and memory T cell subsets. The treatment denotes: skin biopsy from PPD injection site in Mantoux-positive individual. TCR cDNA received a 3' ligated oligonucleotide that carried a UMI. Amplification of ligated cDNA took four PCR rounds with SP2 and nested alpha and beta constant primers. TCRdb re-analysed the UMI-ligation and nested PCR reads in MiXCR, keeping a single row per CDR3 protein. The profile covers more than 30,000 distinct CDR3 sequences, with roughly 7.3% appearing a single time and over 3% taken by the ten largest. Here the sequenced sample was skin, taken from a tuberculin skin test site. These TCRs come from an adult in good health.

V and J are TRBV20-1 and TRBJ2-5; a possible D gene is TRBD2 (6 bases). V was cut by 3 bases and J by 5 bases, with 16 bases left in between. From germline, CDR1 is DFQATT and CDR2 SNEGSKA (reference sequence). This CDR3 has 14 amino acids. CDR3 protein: CSARGWDLGETQYF. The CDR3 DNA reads TGCAGTGCTAGGGGTTGGGACTTGGGGGAGACCCAGTACTTC.

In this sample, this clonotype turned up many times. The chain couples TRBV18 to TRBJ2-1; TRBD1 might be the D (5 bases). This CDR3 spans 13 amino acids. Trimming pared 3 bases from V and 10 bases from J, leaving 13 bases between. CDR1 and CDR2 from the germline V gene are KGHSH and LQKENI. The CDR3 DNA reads TGTGCCAGCTCACCCCTACAGGCGTACGAGCAGTTCTTC. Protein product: CASSPLQAYEQFF. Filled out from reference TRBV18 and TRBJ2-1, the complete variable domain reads NAGVMQNPRHLVRRRGQEARLRCSPMKGHSHVYWYRQLPEEGLKFMVYLQKENIIDESGMPKERFSAEFPKEGPSILRIQQVVRGDSAAYFCASSPLQAYEQFFGPGTRLTVL.

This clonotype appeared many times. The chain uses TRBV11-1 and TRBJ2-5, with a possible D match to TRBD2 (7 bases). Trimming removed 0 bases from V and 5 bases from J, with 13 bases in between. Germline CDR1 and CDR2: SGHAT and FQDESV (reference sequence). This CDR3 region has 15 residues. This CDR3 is CASSLARGGRETQYF. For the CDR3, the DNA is TGTGCCAGCAGCTTAGCAAGGGGGGGCCGGGAGACCCAGTACTTC.

The CDR3 loop reads CASSYSGAWTGTSTDTQYF. CDR3 DNA sequence: TGTGCCAGCAGTTACTCGGGGGCCTGGACGGGAACTAGCACAGATACGCAGTATTTT. The gene calls are TRBV6-5 and TRBJ2-3, with D possibly being TRBD1 (6 bases). Germline V gives CDR1 MNHEY, CDR2 SVGAGI. The CDR3 loop spans 19 amino acids. Deletions cut 0 bases from V and 0 bases from J, with 19 bases between.

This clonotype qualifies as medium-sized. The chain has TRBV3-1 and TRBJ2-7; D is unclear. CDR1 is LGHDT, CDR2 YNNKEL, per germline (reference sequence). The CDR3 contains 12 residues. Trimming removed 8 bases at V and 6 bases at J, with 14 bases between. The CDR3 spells CASRGAGFEQYF. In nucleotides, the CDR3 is TGTGCCAGCCGAGGAGCCGGGTTCGAGCAGTACTTC.

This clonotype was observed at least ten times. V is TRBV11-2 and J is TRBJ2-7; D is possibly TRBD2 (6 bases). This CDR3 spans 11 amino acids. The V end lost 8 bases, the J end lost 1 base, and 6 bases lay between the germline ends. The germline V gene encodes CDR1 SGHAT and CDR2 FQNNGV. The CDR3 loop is CASGGSYEQYF. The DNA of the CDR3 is TGTGCCAGCGGGGGGTCCTACGAGCAGTACTTC. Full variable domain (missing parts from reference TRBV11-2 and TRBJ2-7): EAGVAQSPRYKIIEKRQSVAFWCNPISGHATLYWYQQILGQGPKLLIQFQNNGVVDDSQLPKDRFSAERLKGVDSTLKIQPAKLEDSAVYLCASGGSYEQYFGPGTRLTVT.

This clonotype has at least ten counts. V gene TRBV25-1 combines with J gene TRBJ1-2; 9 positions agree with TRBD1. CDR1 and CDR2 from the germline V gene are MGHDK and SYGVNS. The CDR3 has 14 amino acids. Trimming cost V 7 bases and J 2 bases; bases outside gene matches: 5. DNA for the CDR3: TGTGCCAGCACCGGACAGGGGAAGAACTATGGCTACACCTTC. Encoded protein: CASTGQGKNYGYTF.

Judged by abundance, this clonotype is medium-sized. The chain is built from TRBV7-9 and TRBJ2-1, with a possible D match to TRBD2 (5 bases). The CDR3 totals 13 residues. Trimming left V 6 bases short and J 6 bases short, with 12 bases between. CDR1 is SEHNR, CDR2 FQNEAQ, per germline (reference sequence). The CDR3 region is CASRRDGVNEQFF. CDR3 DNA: TGTGCCAGCAGACGAGACGGGGTCAATGAGCAGTTCTTC.

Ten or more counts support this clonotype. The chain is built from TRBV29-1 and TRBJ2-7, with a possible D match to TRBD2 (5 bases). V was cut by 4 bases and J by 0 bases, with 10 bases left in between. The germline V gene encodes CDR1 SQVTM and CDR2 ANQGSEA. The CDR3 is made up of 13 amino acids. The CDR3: CSVVLGSSYEQYF. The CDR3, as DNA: TGCAGCGTTGTACTTGGGAGCTCCTACGAGCAGTACTTC.

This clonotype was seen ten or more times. CDR3 loop: CASSEEWTVYF. CDR3 DNA: TGTGCCAGCAGTGAGGAGTGGACCGTCTACTTC. This rearrangement joins TRBV25-1 to TRBJ2-7; D is unresolved. V was pared by 3 bases and J by 13 bases, with 13 bases between. CDR1 and CDR2 (germline): MGHDK, SYGVNS. The CDR3 contains 11 residues.

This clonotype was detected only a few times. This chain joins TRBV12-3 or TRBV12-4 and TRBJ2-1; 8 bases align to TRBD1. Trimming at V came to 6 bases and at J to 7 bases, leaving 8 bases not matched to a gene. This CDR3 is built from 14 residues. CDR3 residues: CASSPGQASNEQFF. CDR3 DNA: TGTGCCAGCAGCCCGGGACAGGCGAGTAATGAGCAGTTCTTC.

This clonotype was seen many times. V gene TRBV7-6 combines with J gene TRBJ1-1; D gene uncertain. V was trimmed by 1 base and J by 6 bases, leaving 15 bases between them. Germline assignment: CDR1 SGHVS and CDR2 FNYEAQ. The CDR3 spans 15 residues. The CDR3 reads CASSLGTGYASEAFF. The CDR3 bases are TGTGCCAGCAGCTTAGGAACGGGTTACGCATCTGAAGCTTTCTTT. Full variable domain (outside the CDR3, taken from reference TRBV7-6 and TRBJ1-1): GAGVSQSPRYKVTKRGQDVALRCDPISGHVSLYWYRQALGQGPEFLTYFNYEAQQDKSGLPNDRFSAERPEGSISTLTIQRTEQRDSAMYRCASSLGTGYASEAFFGQGTRLTVV.

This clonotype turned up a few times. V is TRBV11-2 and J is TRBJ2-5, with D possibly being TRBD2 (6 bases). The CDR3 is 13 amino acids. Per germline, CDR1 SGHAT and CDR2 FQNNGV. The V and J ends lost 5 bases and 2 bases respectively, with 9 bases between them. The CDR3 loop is CASSRGTQETQYF. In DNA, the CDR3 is TGTGCCAGCAGCCGCGGGACTCAAGAGACCCAGTACTTC.

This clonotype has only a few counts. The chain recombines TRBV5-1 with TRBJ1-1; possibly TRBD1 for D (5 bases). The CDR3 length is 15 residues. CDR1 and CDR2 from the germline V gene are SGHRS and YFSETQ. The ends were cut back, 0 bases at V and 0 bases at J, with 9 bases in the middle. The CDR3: CASSLDPQVNTEAFF. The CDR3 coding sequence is TGCGCCAGCAGCTTGGATCCACAGGTGAACACTGAAGCTTTCTTT.

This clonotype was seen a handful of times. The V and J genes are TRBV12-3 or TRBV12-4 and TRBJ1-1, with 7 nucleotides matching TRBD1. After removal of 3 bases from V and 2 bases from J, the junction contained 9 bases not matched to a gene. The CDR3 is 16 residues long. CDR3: CASSFYPDRANTEAFF. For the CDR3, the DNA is TGTGCCAGCAGTTTCTACCCCGACAGGGCCAACACTGAAGCTTTCTTT.

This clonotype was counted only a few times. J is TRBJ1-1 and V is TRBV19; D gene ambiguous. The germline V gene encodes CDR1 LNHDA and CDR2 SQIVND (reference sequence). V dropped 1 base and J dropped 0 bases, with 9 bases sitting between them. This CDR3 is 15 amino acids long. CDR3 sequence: CASSIVAGVNTEAFF. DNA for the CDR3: TGTGCCAGTAGTATAGTTGCGGGTGTGAACACTGAAGCTTTCTTT.

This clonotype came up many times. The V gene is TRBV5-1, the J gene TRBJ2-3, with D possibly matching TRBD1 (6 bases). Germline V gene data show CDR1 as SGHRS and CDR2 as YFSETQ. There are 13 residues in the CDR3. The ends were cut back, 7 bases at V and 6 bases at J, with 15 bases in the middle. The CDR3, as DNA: TGCGCCAGCCTGGGGTACACAGGGGATACGCAGTATTTT. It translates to CASLGYTGDTQYF.

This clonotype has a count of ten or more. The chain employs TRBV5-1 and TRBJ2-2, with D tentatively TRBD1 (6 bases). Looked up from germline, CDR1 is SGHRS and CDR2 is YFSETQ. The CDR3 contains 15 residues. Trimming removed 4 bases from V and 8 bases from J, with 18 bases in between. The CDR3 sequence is CASSPIGQSSGELFF. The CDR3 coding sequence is TGCGCCAGCAGCCCCATTGGACAGTCCTCGGGGGAGCTGTTTTTT.

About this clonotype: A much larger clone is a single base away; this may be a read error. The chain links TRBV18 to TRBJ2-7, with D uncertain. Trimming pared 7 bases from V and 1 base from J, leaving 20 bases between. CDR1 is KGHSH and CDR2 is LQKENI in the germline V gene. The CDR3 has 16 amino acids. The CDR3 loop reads CASWTGRSWDSYEQYF. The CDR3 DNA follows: TGTGCCAGCTGGACCGGCCGTTCATGGGATTCCTACGAGCAGTACTTC.

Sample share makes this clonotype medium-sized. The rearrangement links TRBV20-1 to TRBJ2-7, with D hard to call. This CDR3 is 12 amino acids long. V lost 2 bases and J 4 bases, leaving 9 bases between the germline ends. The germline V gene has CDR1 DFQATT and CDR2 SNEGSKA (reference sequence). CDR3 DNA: TGCAGTGCTAGACCCGACGCGTACGAGCAGTACTTC. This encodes CSARPDAYEQYF.